The rows below give T cell receptor beta chains drawn from one sample of a study of blood T cell repertoires in COVID-19. Here immunoSEQ multiplex PCR was the method, and the copy in TCRdb shows in-frame clones only, minus some. The sample holds 300,000 to 400,000 clones, 89% seen once. Sequences were obtained from peripheral blood. The receptors derive from a woman under 40 with COVID-19, enrolled during active disease. Both conserved end residues are part of each CDR3. A D gene is named only where the DNA matches it firmly. Clone size appears in some rows only: once, few, many, or a class for an expanded clone.

TRBV6-2/TRBV6-3,TRBJ2-7,NA,NA,TGTGCCAGCAGTTACTCGATCCAAAACGACAGGTCGCCCTACGAGCAGTACTTC,CASSYSIQNDRSPYEQYF
TRBV29-1,TRBJ2-1,TRBD2,NA,TGCAGCGTTGGGGTAAGCGGGAGCTCCTACAATGAGCAGTTCTTC,CSVGVSGSSYNEQFF
TRBV28,TRBJ2-7,TRBD2,NA,TGTGCCAGCAGTTCGGTAGCGGGGCCCCCCTACGAGCAGTACTTC,CASSSVAGPPYEQYF
TRBV5-1,TRBJ2-7,TRBD2,NA,TGCGCCAGCAGCTGGGGCCAATCCCGGAGCGGGGGGGCCATGGACGAGCAGTACTTC,CASSWGQSRSGGAMDEQYF
TRBV29-1,TRBJ1-1,NA,NA,TGCAGCGTCGTGCCCGCAGGGAAGAACACTGAAGCTTTCTTT,CSVVPAGKNTEAFF
TRBV5-1,TRBJ2-1,NA,NA,TGCGCCAGCAGCTGGGGCCCCGGGACTCCGAGGGACGGGGCATACAATGAGCAGTTCTTC,CASSWGPGTPRDGAYNEQFF
TRBV7-9,TRBJ1-2,NA,NA,TGTGCCAGCAGCCTAGAGACAGTTTGGGGCTACACCTTC,CASSLETVWGYTF
TRBV14,TRBJ2-3,TRBD2,NA,TGTGCCAGCAGCCAAGTCGAACTAGCGGGGGACACAGATACGCAGTATTTT,CASSQVELAGDTDTQYF
TRBV28,TRBJ1-1,NA,NA,TGTGCCAGCAGTCCCCGCGGTCGGGGCACTGAAGCTTTCTTT,CASSPRGRGTEAFF
TRBV24-1,TRBJ1-4,NA,NA,TGTGCCACCAGTGCCCGGGGTGGGGCTAATGAAAAACTGTTTTTT,CATSARGGANEKLFF
TRBV18,TRBJ1-6,TRBD1,few,TGTGCCAGCTCACCGAGGCCAGGGGGCTCCTATAATTCACCCCTCCACTTT,CASSPRPGGSYNSPLHF
TRBV3-1/TRBV3-2,TRBJ2-3,TRBD2,once,TGTGCCAGCAGCCAACTAGCGGGAGGGCCCGTCAATACGCAGTATTTT,CASSQLAGGPVNTQYF
TRBV12-3/TRBV12-4,TRBJ1-1,NA,NA,TGTGCCAGCAGTTTCGAAAGAGACAGCGCTTTCTTT,CASSFERDSAFF
TRBV10-3,TRBJ2-1,TRBD1,NA,TGTGCCATCAGTGAACCGGGACAGGGGAGTTACAATGAGCAGTTCTTC,CAISEPGQGSYNEQFF
TRBV5-6,TRBJ2-3,NA,NA,TGTGCCAGCAGCTTGCCTGTGGATACGCAGTATTTT,CASSLPVDTQYF
TRBV19,TRBJ1-2,TRBD1,NA,TGTGCCAGTAGTCCTCAGGGGGCGAGTGGCTACACCTTC,CASSPQGASGYTF
TRBV28,TRBJ2-3,NA,NA,TGTGCCAGCAGTCCCAGGGGCACAGATACGCAGTATTTT,CASSPRGTDTQYF
TRBV21-1,TRBJ2-5,NA,NA,TGTGCCAGCAGCGCCTGGGAGACCGGGGAGACCCAGTACTTC,CASSAWETGETQYF
TRBV5-1,TRBJ1-5,TRBD1,NA,TGCGCCAGCAGCTTAGACAGGGGAACCCAGCCCCAGCATTTT,CASSLDRGTQPQHF
TRBV7-2,TRBJ2-7,NA,NA,TGTGCCAGCAGCTTAGGGCCTAGTGGTTACGAGCAGTACTTC,CASSLGPSGYEQYF
TRBV20-1,TRBJ2-3,NA,NA,TGCAGTGCTAGTAAGGATGGCGGATACACAGATACGCAGTATTTT,CSASKDGGYTDTQYF
TRBV7-8,TRBJ1-6,NA,once,TGTGCCAGCAGATGGGACAATAATTCACCCCTCCACTTT,CASRWDNNSPLHF
TRBV5-1,TRBJ1-3,NA,NA,TGCGCCAGCAGCTTGGACCCGACGGGACACACTGGAAACACCATATATTTT,CASSLDPTGHTGNTIYF
TRBV5-4,TRBJ1-2,TRBD1,NA,TGTGCCAGCAGCTCAGGACAGGGGATGAGGGCTAACTATGGCTACACCTTC,CASSSGQGMRANYGYTF
TRBV28,TRBJ2-3,NA,NA,TGTGCCAGCAGTCAGGGGTTTGGGGATACGCAGTATTTT,CASSQGFGDTQYF
TRBV6-5,TRBJ2-7,TRBD2,NA,TGTGCCAGCAGGGATCTAGCGGGGGGATCGTACGAGCAGTACTTC,CASRDLAGGSYEQYF
TRBV19,TRBJ1-5,NA,NA,TGTGCCAGTAGTATCAGGGGTGCACCGTATCAGCCCCAGCATTTT,CASSIRGAPYQPQHF
TRBV5-1,TRBJ1-3,NA,NA,TGCGCCAGCAGCTTGGAAGGCAGGGATGGAAACACCATATATTTT,CASSLEGRDGNTIYF
TRBV7-2,TRBJ2-7,NA,NA,TGTGCCAGCAGCTTAGCGTCCAGGGGGGCGGTCTACGAGCAGTACTTC,CASSLASRGAVYEQYF
TRBV11-2,TRBJ1-6,TRBD1,NA,TGTGCCAGCAGCTCCGAGGGACAGTTTAATTCACCCCTCCACTTT,CASSSEGQFNSPLHF
TRBV2,TRBJ2-3,NA,NA,TGTGCCAGCAGTGAAAGGTACCCTCGTGCGGGGGCCGGGGGACGCACAGATACGCAGTATTTT,CASSERYPRAGAGGRTDTQYF
TRBV5-4,TRBJ2-1,NA,few,TGTGCCAGCAGCTTGGCCGGGGCTTCCAGGGGCAATGAGCAGTTCTTC,CASSLAGASRGNEQFF
TRBV11-2,TRBJ2-7,NA,NA,TGTGCCAGCAGCTTAGTTCGGGCAGGGTCCCGCGAGCAGTACTTC,CASSLVRAGSREQYF
TRBV4-3,TRBJ2-1,TRBD2,NA,TGCGCCAGCAGCCAAGGGCGGGGGTACAATGAGCAGTTCTTC,CASSQGRGYNEQFF
TRBV21-1,TRBJ2-6,NA,NA,TGTGCCAGCAGCAAGACCTCAGGGGGCTGCGCTGGGGCCAACGTCCTGACTTTC,CASSKTSGGCAGANVLTF
TRBV21-1,TRBJ2-2,NA,NA,TGTGCCAGCAGCAGACAGCCTCCCACCGGGGAGCTGTTTTTT,CASSRQPPTGELFF
TRBV5-6,TRBJ2-3,TRBD1,NA,TGTGCCAGCGCAGGGTGGACAGGGCGAAGCACAGATACGCAGTATTTT,CASAGWTGRSTDTQYF
TRBV6-6,TRBJ2-3,TRBD1,NA,TGTGCCAGCAGCCCCTCTCTAATTCTCTTCCGGGACAGGTTTTCAACAGATACGCAGTATTTT,CASSPSLILFRDRFSTDTQYF
TRBV3-1/TRBV3-2,TRBJ1-4,NA,NA,TGTGCCAGCAGCCAAACGTTGGGCGGGCGGGAAAAACTGTTTTTT,CASSQTLGGREKLFF
TRBV7-9,TRBJ1-2,NA,once,TGTGCCAGCAGCACGGGGGTGCCCAACTATGGCTACACCTTC,CASSTGVPNYGYTF
TRBV18,TRBJ2-1,TRBD1,NA,TGTGCCAGCTCACCGATAAGGACAGGGGTCGACAATGAGCAGTTCTTC,CASSPIRTGVDNEQFF
TRBV6-6,TRBJ2-1,TRBD2,NA,TGTGCCAGCAGTTCTGGACTAGCTGACAATGAGCAGTTCTTC,CASSSGLADNEQFF
TRBV9,TRBJ1-2,NA,NA,TGTGCCAGCAGCCCCACCCCGGTCCTCTTC,CASSPTPVLF
TRBV13,TRBJ2-7,TRBD1,NA,TGTGCCAGCAGCCCCACGAAACAGGGGGATAGCTTCGAGCAGTACTTC,CASSPTKQGDSFEQYF
TRBV7-2,TRBJ1-2,NA,NA,TGTGCCAGCAGCTTAAACCCCACAGGTGCTAACTATGGCTACACCTTC,CASSLNPTGANYGYTF
TRBV15,TRBJ1-1,TRBD1,NA,TGTGCCACCAGGATGGAACAGGGGGTGAACACTGAAGCTTTCTTT,CATRMEQGVNTEAFF
TRBV11-2,TRBJ1-2,TRBD1,NA,TGTGCCAGCAGCCCAGGGGGGCGGAACTATGGCTACACCTTC,CASSPGGRNYGYTF
TRBV27,TRBJ2-7,TRBD2,NA,TGTGCCAGCAGCGGACTAGCGGGGGGCCTGGTCTACGAGCAGTACTTC,CASSGLAGGLVYEQYF
TRBV29-1,TRBJ2-3,NA,NA,TGCAGCGTTGCTACATTAGCTGGAGATACGCAGTATTTT,CSVATLAGDTQYF
TRBV3-1/TRBV3-2,TRBJ2-5,NA,NA,TGTGCCAGCAGCCAATGGCGCGGGCAGCGGCTGTACCAAGAGACCCAGTACTTC,CASSQWRGQRLYQETQYF
TRBV19,TRBJ2-3,NA,NA,TGTGCCAGTAGTCAAAGTCGGGGGACCACAGATACGCAGTATTTT,CASSQSRGTTDTQYF
TRBV5-4,TRBJ1-2,TRBD1,NA,TGTGCCAGCAGCGATTCAGGGGGCGTGGGGTACACCTTC,CASSDSGGVGYTF
TRBV7-9,TRBJ2-7,NA,NA,TGTGCCAGCAGCTTAAGGACAAATTCCTACGAGCAGTACTTC,CASSLRTNSYEQYF
TRBV5-4,TRBJ2-1,TRBD2,NA,TGTGCCAGCAGCTTGAGCGGGACTAGCGGGAGGGCCACCTACAATGAGCAGTTCTTC,CASSLSGTSGRATYNEQFF
TRBV6-2/TRBV6-3,TRBJ1-4,NA,NA,TGTGCCAGCAGTTACGGGGTCAGCGTTTTGAGCGGTGAAAAACTGTTTTTT,CASSYGVSVLSGEKLFF
TRBV15,TRBJ2-1,NA,NA,TGTGCCACCAGCAGAGAAACGGGCAATGAGCAGTTCTTC,CATSRETGNEQFF
TRBV6-2/TRBV6-3,TRBJ1-4,NA,NA,TGTGCCAGCAGTTACCCGGGAGAAAAACTGTTTTTT,CASSYPGEKLFF